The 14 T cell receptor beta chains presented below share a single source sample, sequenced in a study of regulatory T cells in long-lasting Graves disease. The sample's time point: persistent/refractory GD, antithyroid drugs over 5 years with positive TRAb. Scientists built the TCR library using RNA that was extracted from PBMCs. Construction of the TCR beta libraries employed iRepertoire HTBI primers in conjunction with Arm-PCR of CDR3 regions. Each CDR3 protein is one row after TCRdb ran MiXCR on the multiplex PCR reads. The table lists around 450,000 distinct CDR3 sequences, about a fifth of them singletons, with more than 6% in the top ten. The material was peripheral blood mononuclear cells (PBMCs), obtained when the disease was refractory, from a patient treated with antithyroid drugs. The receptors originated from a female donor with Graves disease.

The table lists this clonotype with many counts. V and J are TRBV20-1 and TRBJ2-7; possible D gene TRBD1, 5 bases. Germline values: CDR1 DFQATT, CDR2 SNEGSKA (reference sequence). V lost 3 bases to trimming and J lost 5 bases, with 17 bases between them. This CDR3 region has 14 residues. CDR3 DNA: TGCAGTGCTAGTGACAGTAACGGCAAGGACGAGCAGTACTTC. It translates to CSASDSNGKDEQYF.

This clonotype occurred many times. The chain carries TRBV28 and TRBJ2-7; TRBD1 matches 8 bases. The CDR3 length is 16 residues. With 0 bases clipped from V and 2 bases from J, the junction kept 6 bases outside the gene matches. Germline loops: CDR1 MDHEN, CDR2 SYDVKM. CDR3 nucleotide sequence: TGTGCCAGCAGTTTATGGGGACAGGTCGGGGCCTACGAGCAGTACTTC. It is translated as CASSLWGQVGAYEQYF. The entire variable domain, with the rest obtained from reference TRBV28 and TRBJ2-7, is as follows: DVKVTQSSRYLVKRTGEKVFLECVQDMDHENMFWYRQDPGLGLRLIYFSYDVKMKEKGDIPEGYSVSREKKERFSLILESASTNQTSMYLCASSLWGQVGAYEQYFGPGTRLTVT.

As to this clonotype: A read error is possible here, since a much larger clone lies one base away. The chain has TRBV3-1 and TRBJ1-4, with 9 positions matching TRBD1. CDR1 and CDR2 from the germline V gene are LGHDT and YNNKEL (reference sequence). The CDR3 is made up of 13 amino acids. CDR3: CASSYRGQEKPFF. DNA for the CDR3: TGTGCCAGCAGTTACAGGGGGCAGGAAAAACCGTTTTTT.

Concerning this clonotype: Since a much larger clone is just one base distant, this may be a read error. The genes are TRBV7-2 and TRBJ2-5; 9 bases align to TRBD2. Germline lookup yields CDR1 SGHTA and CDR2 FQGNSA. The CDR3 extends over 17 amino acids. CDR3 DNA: TGTGCCAGCAGCTTATGGCGGGGGGGAGGCCACCAAGAGGCCCAGTACTTC. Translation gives CASSLWRGGGHQEAQYF.

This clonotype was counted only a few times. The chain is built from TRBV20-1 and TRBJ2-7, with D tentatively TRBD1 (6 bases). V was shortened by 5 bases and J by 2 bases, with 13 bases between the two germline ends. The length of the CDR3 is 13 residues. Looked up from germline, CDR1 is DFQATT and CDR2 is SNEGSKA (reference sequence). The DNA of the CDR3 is TGCAGTGCTGGACCGACAGGAACCTACGAGCAGTACTTC. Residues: CSAGPTGTYEQYF.

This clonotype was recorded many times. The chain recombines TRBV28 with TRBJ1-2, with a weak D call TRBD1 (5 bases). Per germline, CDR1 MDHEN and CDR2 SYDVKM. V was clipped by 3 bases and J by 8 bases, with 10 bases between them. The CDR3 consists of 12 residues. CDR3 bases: TGTGCCAGCAGTTTGCCAGGGCGGGGCTACACCTTC. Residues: CASSLPGRGYTF.

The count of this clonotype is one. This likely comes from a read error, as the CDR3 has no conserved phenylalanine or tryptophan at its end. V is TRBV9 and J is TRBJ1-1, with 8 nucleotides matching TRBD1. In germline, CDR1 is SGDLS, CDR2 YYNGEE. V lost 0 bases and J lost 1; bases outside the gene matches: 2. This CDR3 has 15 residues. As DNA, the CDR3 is TGTGCCAGCAGCGTAGGGGGACAGGCGAACACTGAAGCTTTCTTA. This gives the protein CASSVGGQANTEAFL.

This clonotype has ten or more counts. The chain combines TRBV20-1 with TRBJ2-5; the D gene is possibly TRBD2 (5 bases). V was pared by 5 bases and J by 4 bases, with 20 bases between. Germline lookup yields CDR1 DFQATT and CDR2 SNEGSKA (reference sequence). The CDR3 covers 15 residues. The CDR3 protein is CSALHSPSSRETQYF. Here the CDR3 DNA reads TGCAGTGCTCTACACTCCCCCTCTAGCAGAGAGACCCAGTACTTC.

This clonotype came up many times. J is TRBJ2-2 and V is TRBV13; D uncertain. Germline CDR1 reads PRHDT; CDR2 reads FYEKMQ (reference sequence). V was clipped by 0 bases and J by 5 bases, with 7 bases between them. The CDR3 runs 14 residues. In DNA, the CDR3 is TGTGCCAGCAGCTTAGGTATTTTGACCGGGGAGCTGTTTTTT. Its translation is CASSLGILTGELFF.

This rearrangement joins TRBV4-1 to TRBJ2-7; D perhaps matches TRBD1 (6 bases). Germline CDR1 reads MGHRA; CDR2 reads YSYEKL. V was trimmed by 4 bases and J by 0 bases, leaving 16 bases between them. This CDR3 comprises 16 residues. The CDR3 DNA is TGCGCCAGCAGCCCGCCTAGACAGGTGTCCTCCTACGAGCAGTACTTC. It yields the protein CASSPPRQVSSYEQYF.

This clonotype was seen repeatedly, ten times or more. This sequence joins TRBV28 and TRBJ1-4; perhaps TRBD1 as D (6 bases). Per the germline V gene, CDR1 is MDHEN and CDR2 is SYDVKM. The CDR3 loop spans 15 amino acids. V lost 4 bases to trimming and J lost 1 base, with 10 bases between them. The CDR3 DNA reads TGTGCCAGCAGTTCTCTCAGGGGAACTAATGAAAAACTGTTTTTT. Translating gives CASSSLRGTNEKLFF.

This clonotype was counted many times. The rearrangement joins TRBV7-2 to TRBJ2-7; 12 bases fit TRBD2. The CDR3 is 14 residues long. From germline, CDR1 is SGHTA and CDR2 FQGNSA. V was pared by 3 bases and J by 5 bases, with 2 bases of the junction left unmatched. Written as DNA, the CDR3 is TGTGCCAGCAGCTTGACTAGCGGGAGTAACGAGCAGTACTTC. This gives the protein CASSLTSGSNEQYF.

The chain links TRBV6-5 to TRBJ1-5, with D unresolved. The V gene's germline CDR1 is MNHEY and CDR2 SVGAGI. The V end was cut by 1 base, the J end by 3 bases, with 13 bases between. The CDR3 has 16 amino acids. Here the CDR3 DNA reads TGTGCCAGCAGTTACTTAGAACTGGGCTCCAATCAGCCCCAGCATTTT. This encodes CASSYLELGSNQPQHF.

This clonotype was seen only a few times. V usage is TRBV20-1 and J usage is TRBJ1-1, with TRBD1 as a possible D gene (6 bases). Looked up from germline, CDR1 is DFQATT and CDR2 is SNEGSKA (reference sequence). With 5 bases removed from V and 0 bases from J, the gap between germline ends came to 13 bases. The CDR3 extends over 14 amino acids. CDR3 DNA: TGCAGTGCTGTTAGGGACACCGTGAACACTGAAGCTTTCTTT. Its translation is CSAVRDTVNTEAFF.